This T cell receptor (beta chain) was found in a study of T cell repertoires in cytomegalovirus infection. Study in general: Both a matching HLA type and CMV infection were indicated by public TCR beta signatures.

Concerning this clonotype itself: Its specificity is unknown.

From the reads, TCRdb called clonotypes with MiXCR, one entry per CDR3 protein. This table holds 45,000 to 60,000 distinct CDR3 sequences, more than 15% found once. The CDR3 consists of 16 residues. V dropped 5 bases and J dropped 6; count of bases not matched to a gene: 11. CDR1 and CDR2 from the germline V gene are SGHVS and FNYEAQ. General study results and limits: HLA-C-restricted TCR beta clonotypes specific for CMV led the ex vivo response. Summed frequency of shared TCR beta families picked out CMV carriers who also had the relevant HLA.

The sequence was collected from a human donor in good health (CMV status not recorded). Some clones in this sample may be carry-over from other donors' samples. The sequences come from CD8+ T cells from cultured PBMCs, collected from culture after CMV antigen stimulation. V and J are TRBV7-6 and TRBJ2-1, with 9 bases identical to TRBD1. CDR3 sequence: CASSVAGTGSGNEQFF. The CDR3 bases are TGTGCCAGCAGCGTTGCCGGGACAGGGTCTGGCAATGAGCAGTTCTTC. Based on the CDR3 plus reference TRBV7-6 and TRBJ2-1, the full variable domain is GAGVSQSPRYKVTKRGQDVALRCDPISGHVSLYWYRQALGQGPEFLTYFNYEAQQDKSGLPNDRFSAERPEGSISTLTIQRTEQRDSAMYRCASSVAGTGSGNEQFFGPGTRLTVL.